This T cell receptor beta chain was retrieved from a study of breast tumors, draining lymph nodes, adjacent tissues. TCRdb re-derived calls from the multiplex PCR reads in MiXCR, one entry per CDR3 protein. The sample yields about 100,000 distinct CDR3 sequences, 20% to 25% seen once. Samples came from axillary lymph nodes draining the breast cancer. This clonotype appeared once. Its antigen is still unknown. Here the CDR3 omits its conserved ending phenylalanine or tryptophan, so a read error is the likely source. The limits of the CDR3 on the DNA are not certain, so only TCRdb's listed CDR3 is given. Study-wide results and caveats: Tumor TCR diversity was below lymph nodes but above nontumor tissue. The data were judged consistent with most tumor T cells coming from lymph node and expanding in tumor.

Sequencing was done on a sample of axillary lymph node tissue. The receptor was derived from a female donor with breast cancer. Some clones in this sample may be carry-over from other donors' samples.

The CDR3 is CASGIYWGQRPGKLSV. The gene calls are TRBV9 and TRBJ2-2; the tabulated D call, TRBD1, remains unverified against the DNA. The germline V gene encodes CDR1 SGDLS and CDR2 YYNGEE. 16 amino acids form the CDR3, both terminal residues included.